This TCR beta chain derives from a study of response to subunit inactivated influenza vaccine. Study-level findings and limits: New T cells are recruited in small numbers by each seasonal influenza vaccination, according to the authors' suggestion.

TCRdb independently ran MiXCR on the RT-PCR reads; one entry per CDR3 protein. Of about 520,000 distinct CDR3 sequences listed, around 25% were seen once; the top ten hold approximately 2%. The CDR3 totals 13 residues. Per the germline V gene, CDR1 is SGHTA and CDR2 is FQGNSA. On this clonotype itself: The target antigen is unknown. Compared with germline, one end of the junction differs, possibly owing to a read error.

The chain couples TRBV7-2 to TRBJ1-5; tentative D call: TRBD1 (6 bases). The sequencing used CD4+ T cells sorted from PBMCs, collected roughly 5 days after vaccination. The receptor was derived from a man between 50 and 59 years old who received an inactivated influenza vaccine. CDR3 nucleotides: TGTGCCAGCACCTTAGGGGGAGGACAGCCCCAGCATTTT. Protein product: CASTLGGGQPQHF.